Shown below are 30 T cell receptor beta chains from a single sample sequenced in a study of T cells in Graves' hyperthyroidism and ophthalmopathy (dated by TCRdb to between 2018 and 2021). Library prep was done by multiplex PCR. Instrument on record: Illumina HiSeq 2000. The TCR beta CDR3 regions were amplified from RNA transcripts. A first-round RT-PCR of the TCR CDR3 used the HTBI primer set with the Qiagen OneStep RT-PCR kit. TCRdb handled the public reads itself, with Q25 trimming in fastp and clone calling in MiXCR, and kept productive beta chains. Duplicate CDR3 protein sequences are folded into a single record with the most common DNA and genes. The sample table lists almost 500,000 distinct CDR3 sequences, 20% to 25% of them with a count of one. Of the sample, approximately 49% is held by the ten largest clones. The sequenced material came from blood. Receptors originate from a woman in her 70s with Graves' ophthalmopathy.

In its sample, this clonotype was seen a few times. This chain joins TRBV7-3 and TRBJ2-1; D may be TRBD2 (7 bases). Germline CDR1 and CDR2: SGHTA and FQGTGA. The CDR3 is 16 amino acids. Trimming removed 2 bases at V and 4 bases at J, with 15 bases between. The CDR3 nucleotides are TGTGCCAGCAGCTTATTGGGGGGGCAAATTTACAATGAGCAGTTCTTC. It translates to CASSLLGGQIYNEQFF.

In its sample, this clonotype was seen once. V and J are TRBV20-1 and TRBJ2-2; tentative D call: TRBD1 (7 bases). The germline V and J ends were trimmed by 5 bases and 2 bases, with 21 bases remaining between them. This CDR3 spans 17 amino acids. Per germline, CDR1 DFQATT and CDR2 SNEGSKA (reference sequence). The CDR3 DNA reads TGCAGTGCTCCAGACAACGGGGGACAGCTTAACACCGGGGAGCTGTTTTTT. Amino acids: CSAPDNGGQLNTGELFF.

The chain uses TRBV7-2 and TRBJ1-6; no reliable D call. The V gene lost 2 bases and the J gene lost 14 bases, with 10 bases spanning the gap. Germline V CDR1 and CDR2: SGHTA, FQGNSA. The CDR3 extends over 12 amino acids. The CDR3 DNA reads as TGTGCCAGCAGCTTATTCTCTTCTTCCCTCCACTTT. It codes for CASSLFSSSLHF.

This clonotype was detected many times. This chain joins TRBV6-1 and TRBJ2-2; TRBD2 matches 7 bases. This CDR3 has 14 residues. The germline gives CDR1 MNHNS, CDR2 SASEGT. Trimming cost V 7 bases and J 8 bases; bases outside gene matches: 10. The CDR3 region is CASKGAGIVGELFF. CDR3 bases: TGTGCCAGCAAGGGAGCGGGAATTGTTGGGGAGCTGTTTTTT.

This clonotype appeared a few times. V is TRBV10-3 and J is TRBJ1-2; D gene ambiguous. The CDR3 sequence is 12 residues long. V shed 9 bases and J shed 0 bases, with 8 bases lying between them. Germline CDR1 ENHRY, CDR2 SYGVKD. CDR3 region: CAIANSNYGYTF. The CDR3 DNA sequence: TGTGCCATTGCTAACTCTAACTATGGCTACACCTTC.

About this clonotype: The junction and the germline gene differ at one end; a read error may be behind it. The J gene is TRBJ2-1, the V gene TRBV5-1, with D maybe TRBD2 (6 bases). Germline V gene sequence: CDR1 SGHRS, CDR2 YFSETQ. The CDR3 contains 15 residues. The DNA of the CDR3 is TGCGCCAGCGGCTTGCGCTCCGGCGGGGATAATGAGCAGTTCTTC. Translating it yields CASGLRSGGDNEQFF.

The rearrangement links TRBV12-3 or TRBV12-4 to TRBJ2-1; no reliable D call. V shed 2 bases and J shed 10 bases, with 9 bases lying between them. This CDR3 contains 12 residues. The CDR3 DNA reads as TGTGCCAGCAGTTTAAACAGCTACGAGCAGTTCTTC. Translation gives CASSLNSYEQFF.

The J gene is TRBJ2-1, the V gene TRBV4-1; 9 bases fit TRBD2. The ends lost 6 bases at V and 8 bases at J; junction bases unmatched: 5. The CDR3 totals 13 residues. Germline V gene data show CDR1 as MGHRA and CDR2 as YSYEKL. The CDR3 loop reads CASRGTSLHEQFF. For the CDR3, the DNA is TGCGCCAGCAGGGGGACTAGCTTGCATGAGCAGTTCTTC.

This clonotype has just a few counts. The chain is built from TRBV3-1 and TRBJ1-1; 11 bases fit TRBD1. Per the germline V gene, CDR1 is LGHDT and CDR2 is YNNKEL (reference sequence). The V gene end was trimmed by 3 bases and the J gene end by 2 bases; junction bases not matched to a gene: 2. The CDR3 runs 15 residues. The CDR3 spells CASSHWTGGNTEAFF. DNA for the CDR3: TGTGCCAGCAGCCATTGGACAGGGGGCAACACTGAAGCTTTCTTT.

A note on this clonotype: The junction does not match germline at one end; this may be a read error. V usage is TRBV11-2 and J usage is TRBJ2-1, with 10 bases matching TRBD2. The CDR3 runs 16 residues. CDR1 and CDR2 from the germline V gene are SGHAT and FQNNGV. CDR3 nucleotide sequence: TGTGCCAGCAGCCTCGTCTCTAGCGGGAGTTACAGTGAGCAGTTCTTC. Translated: CASSLVSSGSYSEQFF.

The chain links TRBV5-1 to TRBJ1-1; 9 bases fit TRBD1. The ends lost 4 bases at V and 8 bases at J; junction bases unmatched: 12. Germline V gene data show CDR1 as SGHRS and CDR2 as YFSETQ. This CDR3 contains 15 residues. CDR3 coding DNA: TGCGCCAGCAGCACTAATCCGGGACAGGGCGCAGAAGCTTTCTTT. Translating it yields CASSTNPGQGAEAFF.

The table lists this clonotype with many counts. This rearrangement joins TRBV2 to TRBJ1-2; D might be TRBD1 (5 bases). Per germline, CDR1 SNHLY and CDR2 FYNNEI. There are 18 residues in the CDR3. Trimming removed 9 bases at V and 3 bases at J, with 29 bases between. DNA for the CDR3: TGTGCCAGAACCTCTAATATCGGGACGGCGGTATCTCACTATGGCTACACCTTC. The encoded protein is CARTSNIGTAVSHYGYTF.

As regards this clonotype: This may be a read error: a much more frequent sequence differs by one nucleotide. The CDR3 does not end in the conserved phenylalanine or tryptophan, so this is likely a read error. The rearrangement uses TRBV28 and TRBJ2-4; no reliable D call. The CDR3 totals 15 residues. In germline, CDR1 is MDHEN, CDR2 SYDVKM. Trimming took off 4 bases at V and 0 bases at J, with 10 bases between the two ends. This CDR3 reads CASSSYGIAKNIQYL. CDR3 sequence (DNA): TGTGCCAGCAGTTCGTATGGGATAGCCAAAAACATTCAGTACCTC.

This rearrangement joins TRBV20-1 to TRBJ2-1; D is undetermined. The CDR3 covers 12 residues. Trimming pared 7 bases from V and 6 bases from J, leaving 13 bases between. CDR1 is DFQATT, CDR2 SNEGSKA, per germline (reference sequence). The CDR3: CSGRTNGNEQFF. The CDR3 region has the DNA TGCAGTGGTCGGACCAATGGCAATGAGCAGTTCTTC.

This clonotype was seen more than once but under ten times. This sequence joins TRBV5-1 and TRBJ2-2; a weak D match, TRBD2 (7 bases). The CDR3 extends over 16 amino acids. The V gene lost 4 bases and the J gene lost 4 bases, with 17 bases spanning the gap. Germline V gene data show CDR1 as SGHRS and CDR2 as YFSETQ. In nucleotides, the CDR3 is TGCGCCAGCAGCGGGACGGGGGGCCTTATCACCGGGGAGCTGTTTTTT. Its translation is CASSGTGGLITGELFF. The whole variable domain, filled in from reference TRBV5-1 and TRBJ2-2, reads KAGVTQTPRYLIKTRGQQVTLSCSPISGHRSVSWYQQTPGQGLQFLFEYFSETQRNKGNFPGRFSGRQFSNSRSEMNVSTLELGDSALYLCASSGTGGLITGELFFGEGSRLTVL.

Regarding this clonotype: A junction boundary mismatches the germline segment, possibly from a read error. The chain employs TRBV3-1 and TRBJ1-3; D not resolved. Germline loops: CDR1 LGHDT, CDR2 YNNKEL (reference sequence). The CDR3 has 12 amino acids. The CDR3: CASRDGRNTMYF. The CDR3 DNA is TGTGCCAGCAGGGACGGAAGAAACACCATGTATTTT.

CDR3 sequence reads: CASSSAALNSGTQYF. CDR3 in DNA: TGTGCCAGCAGCTCCGCCGCATTGAATAGCGGGACCCAGTACTTC. This rearrangement joins TRBV11-2 to TRBJ2-5, with D possibly being TRBD2 (6 bases). Germline CDR1 SGHAT, CDR2 FQNNGV. There are 15 residues in the CDR3. V lost 4 bases, J lost 7 bases, and 19 bases lay in between.

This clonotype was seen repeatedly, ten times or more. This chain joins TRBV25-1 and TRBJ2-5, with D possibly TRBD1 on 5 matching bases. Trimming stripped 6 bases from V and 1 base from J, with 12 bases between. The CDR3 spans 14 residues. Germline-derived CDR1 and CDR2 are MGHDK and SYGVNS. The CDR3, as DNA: TGTGCCAGCAGCCGAAGGGGCGGCCAAGAGACCCAGTACTTC. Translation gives CASSRRGGQETQYF.

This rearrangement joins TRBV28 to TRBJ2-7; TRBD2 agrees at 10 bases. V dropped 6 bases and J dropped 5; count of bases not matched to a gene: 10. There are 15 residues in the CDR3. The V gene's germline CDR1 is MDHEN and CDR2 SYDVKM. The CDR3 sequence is CASSLATSGTHEQYF. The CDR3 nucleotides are TGTGCCAGCAGCTTAGCAACTAGCGGGACCCACGAGCAGTACTTC.

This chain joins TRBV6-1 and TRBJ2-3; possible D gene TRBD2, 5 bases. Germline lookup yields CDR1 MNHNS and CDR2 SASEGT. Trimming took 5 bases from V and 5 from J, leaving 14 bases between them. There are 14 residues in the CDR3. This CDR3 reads CASSLRGPGDTQYF. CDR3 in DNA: TGTGCCAGCAGTTTACGAGGGCCTGGAGATACGCAGTATTTT.

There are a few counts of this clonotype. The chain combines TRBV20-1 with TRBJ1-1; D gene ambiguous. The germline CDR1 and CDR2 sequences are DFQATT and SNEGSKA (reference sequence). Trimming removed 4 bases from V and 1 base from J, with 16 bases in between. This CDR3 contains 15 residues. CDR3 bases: TGCAGTGCTACCCTCCTCGGACGGACGAACACTGAAGCTTTCTTT. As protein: CSATLLGRTNTEAFF.

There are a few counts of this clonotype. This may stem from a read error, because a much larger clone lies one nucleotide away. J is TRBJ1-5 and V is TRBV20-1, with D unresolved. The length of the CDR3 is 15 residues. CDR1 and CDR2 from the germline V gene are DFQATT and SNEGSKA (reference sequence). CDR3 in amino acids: CSVPRKRYSSQPQHF. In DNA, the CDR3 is TGCAGTGTGCCGAGAAAACGGTACAGCAGTCAGCCCCAGCATTTT.

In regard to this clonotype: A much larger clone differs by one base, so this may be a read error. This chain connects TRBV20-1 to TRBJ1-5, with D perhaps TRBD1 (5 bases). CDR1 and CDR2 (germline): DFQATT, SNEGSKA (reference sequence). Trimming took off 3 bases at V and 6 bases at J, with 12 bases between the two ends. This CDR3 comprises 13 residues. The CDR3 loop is CSARGGTSQPQHF. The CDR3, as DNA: TGCAGTGCTAGGGGGGGGACGAGTCAGCCCCAGCATTTT.

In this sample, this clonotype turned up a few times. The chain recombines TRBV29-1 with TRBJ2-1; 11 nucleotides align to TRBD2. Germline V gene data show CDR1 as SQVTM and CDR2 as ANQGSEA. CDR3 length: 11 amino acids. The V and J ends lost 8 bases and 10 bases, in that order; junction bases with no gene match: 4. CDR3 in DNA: TGCAGCTTAAGACTAGCGGGAGAGCAGTTCTTC. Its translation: CSLRLAGEQFF.

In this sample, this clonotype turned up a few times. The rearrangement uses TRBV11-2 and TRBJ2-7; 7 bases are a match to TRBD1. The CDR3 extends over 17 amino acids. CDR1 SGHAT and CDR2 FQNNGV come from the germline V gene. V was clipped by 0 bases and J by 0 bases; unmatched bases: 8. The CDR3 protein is CASSLEPGQYSSYEQYF. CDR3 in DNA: TGTGCCAGCAGCTTAGAGCCGGGACAGTATAGCTCCTACGAGCAGTACTTC. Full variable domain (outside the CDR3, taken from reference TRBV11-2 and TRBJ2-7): EAGVAQSPRYKIIEKRQSVAFWCNPISGHATLYWYQQILGQGPKLLIQFQNNGVVDDSQLPKDRFSAERLKGVDSTLKIQPAKLEDSAVYLCASSLEPGQYSSYEQYFGPGTRLTVT.

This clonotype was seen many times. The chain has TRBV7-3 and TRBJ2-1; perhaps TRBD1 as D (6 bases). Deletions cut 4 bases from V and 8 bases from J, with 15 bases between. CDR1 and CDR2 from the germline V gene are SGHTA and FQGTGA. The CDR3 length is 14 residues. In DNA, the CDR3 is TGTGCCAGCAGCTCCTCCAGGGGTGGGGATGAGCAGTTCTTC. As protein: CASSSSRGGDEQFF.

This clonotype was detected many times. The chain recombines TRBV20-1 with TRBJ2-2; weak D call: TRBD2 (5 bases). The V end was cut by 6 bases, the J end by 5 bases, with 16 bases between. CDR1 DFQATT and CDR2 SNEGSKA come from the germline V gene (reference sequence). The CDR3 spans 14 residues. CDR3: CSASGLGRTGELFF. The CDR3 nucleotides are TGCAGTGCCAGCGGACTGGGAAGGACCGGGGAGCTGTTTTTT.

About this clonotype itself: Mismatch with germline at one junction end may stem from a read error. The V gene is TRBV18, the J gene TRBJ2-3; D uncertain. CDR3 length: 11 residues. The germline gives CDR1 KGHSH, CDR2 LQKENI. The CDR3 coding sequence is TGTGCCAGCCCACCAACGGATACGCAGTATTTT. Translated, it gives CASPPTDTQYF. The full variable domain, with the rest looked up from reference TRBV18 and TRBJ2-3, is NAGVMQNPRHLVRRRGQEARLRCSPMKGHSHVYWYRQLPEEGLKFMVYLQKENIIDESGMPKERFSAEFPKEGPSILRIQQVVRGDSAAYFCASPPTDTQYFGPGTRLTVL.

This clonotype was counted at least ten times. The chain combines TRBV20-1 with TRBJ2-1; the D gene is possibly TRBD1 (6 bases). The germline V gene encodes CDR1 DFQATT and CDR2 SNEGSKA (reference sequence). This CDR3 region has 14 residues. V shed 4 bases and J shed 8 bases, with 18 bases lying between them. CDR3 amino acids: CSAKEQGPLDEQFF. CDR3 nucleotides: TGCAGTGCTAAAGAACAGGGCCCTCTCGATGAGCAGTTCTTC.

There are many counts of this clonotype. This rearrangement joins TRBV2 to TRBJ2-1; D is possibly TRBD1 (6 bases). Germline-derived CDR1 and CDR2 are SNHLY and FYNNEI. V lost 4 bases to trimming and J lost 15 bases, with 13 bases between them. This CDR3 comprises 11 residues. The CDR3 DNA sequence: TGTGCCAGCAGTGCAGGGGCAATGAGGTTCTTC. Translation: CASSAGAMRFF.